This T cell receptor (beta chain) was observed in a study of T cell responses to AZD1222 COVID-19 vaccine. This CDR3 region has 14 residues. Trimming took 5 bases from V and 0 from J, leaving 8 bases between them. Per germline, CDR1 SGHTA and CDR2 FQGNSA. Only in-frame clones appear in the TCRdb table, and some are missing; sequencing was by immunoSEQ multiplex PCR. The data show around 150,000 clones, with roughly 91% seen just once and 6% to 7.5% held by the top ten. V is TRBV7-2 and J is TRBJ1-3, with TRBD1 as a possible D gene (6 bases). The sample in question was peripheral blood, obtained 28 days after the second AZD1222 dose. The source of this sequence is an adult who received the AZD1222 COVID-19 vaccine. CDR3 coding DNA: TGTGCCAGCAGCCCAGGGGTCTCTGGAAACACCATATATTTT. This gives the protein CASSPGVSGNTIYF.